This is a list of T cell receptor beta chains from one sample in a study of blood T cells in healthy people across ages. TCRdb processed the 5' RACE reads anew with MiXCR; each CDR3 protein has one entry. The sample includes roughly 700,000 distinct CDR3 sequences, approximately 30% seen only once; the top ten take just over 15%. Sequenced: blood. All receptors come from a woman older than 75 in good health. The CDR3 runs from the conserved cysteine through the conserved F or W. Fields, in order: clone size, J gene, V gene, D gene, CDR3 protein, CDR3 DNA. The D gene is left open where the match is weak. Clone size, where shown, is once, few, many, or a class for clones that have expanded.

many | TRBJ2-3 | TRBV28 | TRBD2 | CASNRLAGTDTQYF | TGTGCCAGCAACAGACTAGCGGGGACAGATACGCAGTATTTT
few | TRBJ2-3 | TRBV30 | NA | CAWSSGRSTDTQYF | TGTGCCTGGAGTTCAGGGAGAAGCACAGATACGCAGTATTTT
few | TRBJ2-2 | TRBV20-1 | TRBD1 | CSARVPGTGDTGELFF | TGCAGTGCTAGGGTTCCCGGGACAGGAGACACCGGGGAGCTGTTTTTT
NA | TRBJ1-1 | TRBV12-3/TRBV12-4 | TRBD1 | CASSWDSVVDTEAFF | TGTGCCAGCAGTTGGGACAGCGTTGTAGACACTGAAGCTTTCTTT
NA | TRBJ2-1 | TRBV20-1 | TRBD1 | CSVEGQGYEQFF | TGCAGTGTTGAGGGACAGGGTTACGAGCAGTTCTTC
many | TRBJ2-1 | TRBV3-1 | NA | CASSQDGSSRINEQFF | TGTGCCAGCAGCCAAGATGGTAGTAGCAGAATCAATGAGCAGTTCTTC
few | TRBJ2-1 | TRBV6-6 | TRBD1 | CASNGQGRPKQFF | TGTGCCAGCAATGGACAGGGGCGCCCTAAGCAGTTCTTC
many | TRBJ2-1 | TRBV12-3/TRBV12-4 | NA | CASSFYGGGANEQFF | TGTGCCAGCAGTTTTTATGGGGGGGGGGCCAATGAGCAGTTCTTC
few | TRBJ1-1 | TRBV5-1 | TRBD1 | CASSFAGGSHTEAFF | TGCGCCAGCAGCTTTGCAGGGGGTAGTCACACTGAAGCTTTCTTT
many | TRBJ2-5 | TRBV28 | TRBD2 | CASTPGLAGDRETQYF | TGTGCCAGCACTCCGGGACTAGCGGGGGATCGGGAGACCCAGTACTTC
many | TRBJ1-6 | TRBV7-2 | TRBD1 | CASSPRQGMSNTPLHF | TGTGCCAGCAGCCCGCGACAGGGGATGAGTAATACACCCCTCCACTTT
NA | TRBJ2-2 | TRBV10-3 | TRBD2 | CAVSESSSGGPSGELFF | TGTGCCGTCAGCGAGAGTTCTAGCGGGGGGCCCTCCGGGGAGCTGTTTTTT
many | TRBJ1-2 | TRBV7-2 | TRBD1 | CASSLGGQEKNYGYTF | TGTGCCAGCAGCTTAGGGGGACAGGAAAAGAACTATGGCTACACCTTC
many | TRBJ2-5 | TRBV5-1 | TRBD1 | CASSLGQGKETQYF | TGCGCCAGCAGCTTGGGACAGGGGAAAGAGACCCAGTACTTC
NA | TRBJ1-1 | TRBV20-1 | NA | CSAPSRVWTEAFF | TGCAGTGCCCCCTCCAGGGTGTGGACTGAAGCTTTCTTT
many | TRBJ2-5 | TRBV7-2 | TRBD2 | CASSLVSGASQETQYF | TGTGCCAGCAGCTTAGTGAGCGGGGCAAGTCAAGAGACCCAGTACTTC
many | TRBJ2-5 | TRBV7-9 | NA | CASREKGRETQYF | TGTGCCAGCAGAGAGAAGGGTAGAGAGACCCAGTACTTC
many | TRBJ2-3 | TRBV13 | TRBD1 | CASSSGAGTGRDTQYF | TGTGCCAGCAGCTCAGGAGCCGGGACAGGGAGAGATACGCAGTATTTT
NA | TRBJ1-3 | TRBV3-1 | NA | CASSPTGSGNTIYF | TGTGCCAGCAGCCCGACAGGCTCTGGAAACACCATATATTTT
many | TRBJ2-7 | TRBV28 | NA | CASSAYIGQGKDEQYF | TGTGCCAGCAGTGCATATATCGGGCAGGGCAAGGACGAGCAGTACTTC